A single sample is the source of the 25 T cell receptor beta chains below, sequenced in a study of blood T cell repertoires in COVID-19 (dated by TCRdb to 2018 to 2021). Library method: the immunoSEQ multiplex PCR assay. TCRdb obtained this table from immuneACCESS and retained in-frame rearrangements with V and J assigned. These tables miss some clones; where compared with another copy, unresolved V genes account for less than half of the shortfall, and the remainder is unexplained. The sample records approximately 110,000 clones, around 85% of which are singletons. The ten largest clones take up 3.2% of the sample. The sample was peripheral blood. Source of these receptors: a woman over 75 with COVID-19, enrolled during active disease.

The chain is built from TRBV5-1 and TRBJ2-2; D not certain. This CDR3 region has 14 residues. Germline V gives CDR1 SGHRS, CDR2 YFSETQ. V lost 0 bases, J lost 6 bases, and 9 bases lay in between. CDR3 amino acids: CASSLEVAAGELFF. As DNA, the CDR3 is TGCGCCAGCAGCTTGGAGGTAGCCGCCGGGGAGCTGTTTTTT. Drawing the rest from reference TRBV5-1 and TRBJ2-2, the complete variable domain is KAGVTQTPRYLIKTRGQQVTLSCSPISGHRSVSWYQQTPGQGLQFLFEYFSETQRNKGNFPGRFSGRQFSNSRSEMNVSTLELGDSALYLCASSLEVAAGELFFGEGSRLTVL.

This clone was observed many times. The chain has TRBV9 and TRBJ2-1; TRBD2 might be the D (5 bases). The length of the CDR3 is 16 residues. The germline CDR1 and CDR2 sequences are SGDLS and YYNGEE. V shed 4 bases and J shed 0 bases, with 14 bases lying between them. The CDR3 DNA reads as TGTGCCAGCAGCCCAGTCGGGAAGAGCTCCTACAATGAGCAGTTCTTC. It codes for CASSPVGKSSYNEQFF.

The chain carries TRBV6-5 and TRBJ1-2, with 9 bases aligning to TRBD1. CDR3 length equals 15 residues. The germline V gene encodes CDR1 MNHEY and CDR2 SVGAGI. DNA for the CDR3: TGTGCAAGTAGGGAGGGACAGGGCGGACGATATGGCTACACCTTC. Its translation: CASREGQGGRYGYTF.

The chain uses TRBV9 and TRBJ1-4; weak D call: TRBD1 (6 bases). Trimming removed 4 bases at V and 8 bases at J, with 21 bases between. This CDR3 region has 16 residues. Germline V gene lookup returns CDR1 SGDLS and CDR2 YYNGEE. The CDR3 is CASSPGQRGGEEKLFF. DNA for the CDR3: TGTGCCAGCAGCCCCGGACAGCGGGGGGGGGAAGAAAAACTGTTTTTT. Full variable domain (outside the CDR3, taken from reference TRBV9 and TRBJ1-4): DSGVTQTPKHLITATGQRVTLRCSPRSGDLSVYWYQQSLDQGLQFLIQYYNGEERAKGNILERFSAQQFPDLHSELNLSSLELGDSALYFCASSPGQRGGEEKLFFGSGTQLSVL.

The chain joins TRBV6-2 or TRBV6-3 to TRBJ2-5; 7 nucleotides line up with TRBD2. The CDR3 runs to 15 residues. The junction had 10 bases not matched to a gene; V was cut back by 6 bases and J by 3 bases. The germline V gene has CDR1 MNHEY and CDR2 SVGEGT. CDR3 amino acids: CASSKPGLGEETQYF. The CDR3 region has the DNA TGTGCCAGCAGCAAGCCCGGACTAGGGGAAGAGACCCAGTACTTC.

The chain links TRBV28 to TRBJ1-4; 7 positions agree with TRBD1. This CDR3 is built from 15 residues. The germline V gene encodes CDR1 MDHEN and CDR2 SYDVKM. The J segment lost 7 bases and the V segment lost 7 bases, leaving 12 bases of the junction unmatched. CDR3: CASISGDRGSEKLFF. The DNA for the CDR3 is TGTGCCAGCATAAGTGGGGACAGAGGAAGTGAAAAACTGTTTTTT.

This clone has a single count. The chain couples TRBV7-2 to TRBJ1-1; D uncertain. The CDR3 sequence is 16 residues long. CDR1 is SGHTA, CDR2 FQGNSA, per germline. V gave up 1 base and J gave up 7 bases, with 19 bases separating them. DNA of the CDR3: TGTGCCAGCAGCTTAGGCCCCGCGGGAAGGGAGGGTGAAGCTTTCTTT. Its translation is CASSLGPAGREGEAFF.

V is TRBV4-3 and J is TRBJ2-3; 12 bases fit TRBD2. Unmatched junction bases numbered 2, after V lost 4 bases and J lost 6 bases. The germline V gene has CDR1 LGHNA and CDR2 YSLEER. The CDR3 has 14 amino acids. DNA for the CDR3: TGCGCCAGCAGCCCAGGACTAGCGGGGGATACGCAGTATTTT. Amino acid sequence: CASSPGLAGDTQYF.

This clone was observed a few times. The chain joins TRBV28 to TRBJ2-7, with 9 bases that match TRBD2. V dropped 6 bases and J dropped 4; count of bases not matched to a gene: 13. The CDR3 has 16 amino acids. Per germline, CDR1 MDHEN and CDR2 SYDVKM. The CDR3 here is CASSFFQLAGKYEQYF. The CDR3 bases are TGTGCCAGCAGCTTTTTTCAGCTAGCGGGGAAATACGAGCAGTACTTC.

The CDR3 spells CASSAGDKNNEQFF. CDR3 coding DNA: TGTGCCAGCAGCGCCGGGGACAAGAACAATGAGCAGTTCTTC. The genes are TRBV9 and TRBJ2-1; D possibly corresponds to TRBD1 (6 bases). V was cut by 3 bases and J by 5 bases, with 12 bases left in between. The CDR3 consists of 14 residues. CDR1 is SGDLS and CDR2 is YYNGEE in the germline V gene.

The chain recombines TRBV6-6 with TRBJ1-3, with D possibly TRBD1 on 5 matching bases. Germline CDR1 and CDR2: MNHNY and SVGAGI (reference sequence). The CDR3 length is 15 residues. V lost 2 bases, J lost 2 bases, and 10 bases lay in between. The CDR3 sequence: CASSYDQGAGNTIYF. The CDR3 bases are TGTGCCAGCAGTTACGATCAGGGCGCTGGAAACACCATATATTTT.

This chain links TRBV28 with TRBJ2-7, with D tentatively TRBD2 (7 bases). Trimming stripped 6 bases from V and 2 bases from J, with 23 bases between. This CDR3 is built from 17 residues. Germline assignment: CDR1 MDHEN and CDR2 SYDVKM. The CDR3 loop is CASRRGRNTIRPYEQYF. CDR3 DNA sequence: TGTGCCAGCAGGCGGGGGCGGAACACCATTCGCCCCTACGAGCAGTACTTC.

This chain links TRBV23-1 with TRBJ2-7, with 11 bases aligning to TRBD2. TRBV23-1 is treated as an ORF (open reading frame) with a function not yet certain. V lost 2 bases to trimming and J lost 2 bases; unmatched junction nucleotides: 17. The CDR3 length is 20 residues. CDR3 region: CASSQNPPTSGVRPTYEQYF. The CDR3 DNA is TGCGCCAGCAGTCAAAATCCGCCGACTAGCGGGGTCAGACCCACCTACGAGCAGTACTTC.

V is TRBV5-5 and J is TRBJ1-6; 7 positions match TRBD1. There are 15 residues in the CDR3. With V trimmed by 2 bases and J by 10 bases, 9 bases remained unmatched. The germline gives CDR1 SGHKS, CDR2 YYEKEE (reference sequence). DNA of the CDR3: TGTGCCAGCAGCTTTTTTCGGACAGGAGGGTCACCCCTCCACTTT. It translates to CASSFFRTGGSPLHF.

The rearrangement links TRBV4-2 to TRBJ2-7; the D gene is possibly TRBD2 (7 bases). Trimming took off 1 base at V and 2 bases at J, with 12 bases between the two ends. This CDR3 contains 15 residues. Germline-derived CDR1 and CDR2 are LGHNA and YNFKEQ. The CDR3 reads CASSQVAGAAYEQYF. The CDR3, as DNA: TGTGCCAGCAGCCAAGTGGCGGGGGCGGCCTACGAGCAGTACTTC.

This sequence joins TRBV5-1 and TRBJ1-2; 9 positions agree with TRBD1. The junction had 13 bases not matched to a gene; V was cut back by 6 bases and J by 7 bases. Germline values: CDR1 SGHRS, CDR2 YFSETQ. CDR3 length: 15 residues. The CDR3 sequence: CASTDMGQGLSGYTF. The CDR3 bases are TGCGCCAGCACGGATATGGGACAGGGCCTCAGTGGCTACACCTTC.

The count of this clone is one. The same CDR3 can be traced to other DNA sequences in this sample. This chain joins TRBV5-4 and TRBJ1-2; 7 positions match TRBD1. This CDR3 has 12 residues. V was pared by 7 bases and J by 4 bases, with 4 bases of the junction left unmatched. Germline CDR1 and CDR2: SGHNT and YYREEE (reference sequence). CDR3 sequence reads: CASSRDSYGYTF. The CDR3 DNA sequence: TGTGCCAGCTCGCGGGACAGCTATGGCTACACCTTC.

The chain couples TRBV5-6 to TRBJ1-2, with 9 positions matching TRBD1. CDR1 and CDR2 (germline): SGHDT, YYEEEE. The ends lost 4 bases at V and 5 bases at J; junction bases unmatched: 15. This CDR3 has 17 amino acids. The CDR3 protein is CASSALRDRETFYGYTF. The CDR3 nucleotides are TGTGCCAGCAGCGCCCTGAGGGACAGGGAGACTTTTTATGGCTACACCTTC.

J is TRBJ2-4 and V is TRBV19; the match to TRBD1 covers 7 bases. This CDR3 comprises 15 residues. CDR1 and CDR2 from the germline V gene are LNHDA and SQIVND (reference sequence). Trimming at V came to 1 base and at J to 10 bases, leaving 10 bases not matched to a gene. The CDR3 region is CASSIVGGTVRIQYF. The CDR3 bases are TGTGCCAGTAGTATAGTAGGGGGCACCGTACGGATTCAGTACTTC.

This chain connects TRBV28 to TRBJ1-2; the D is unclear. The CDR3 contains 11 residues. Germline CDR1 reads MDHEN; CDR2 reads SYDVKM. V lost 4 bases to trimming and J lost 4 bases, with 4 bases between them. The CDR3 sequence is CASSSIYGYTF. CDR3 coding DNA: TGTGCCAGCAGTTCCATCTATGGCTACACCTTC.

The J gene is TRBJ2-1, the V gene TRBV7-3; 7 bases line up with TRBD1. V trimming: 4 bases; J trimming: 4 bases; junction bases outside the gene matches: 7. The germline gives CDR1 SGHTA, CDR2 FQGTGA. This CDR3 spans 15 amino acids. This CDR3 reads CASSWLPGQYNEQFF. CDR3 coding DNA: TGTGCCAGCAGCTGGTTACCGGGACAGTACAATGAGCAGTTCTTC. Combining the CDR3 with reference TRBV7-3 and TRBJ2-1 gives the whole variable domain GAGVSQTPSNKVTEKGKYVELRCDPISGHTALYWYRQSLGQGPEFLIYFQGTGAADDSGLPNDRFFAVRPEGSVSTLKIQRTERGDSAVYLCASSWLPGQYNEQFFGPGTRLTVL.

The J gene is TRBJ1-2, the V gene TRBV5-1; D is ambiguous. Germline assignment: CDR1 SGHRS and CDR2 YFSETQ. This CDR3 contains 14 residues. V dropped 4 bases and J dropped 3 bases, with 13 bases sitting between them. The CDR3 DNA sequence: TGCGCCAGCAGCGGAGGTTTAGTCTACTATGGCTACACCTTC. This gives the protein CASSGGLVYYGYTF.

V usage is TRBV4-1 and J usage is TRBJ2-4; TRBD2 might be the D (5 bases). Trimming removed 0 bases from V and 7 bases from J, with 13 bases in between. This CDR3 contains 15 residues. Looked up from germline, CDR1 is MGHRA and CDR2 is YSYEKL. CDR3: CASSQDASGENIQYF. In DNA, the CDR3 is TGCGCCAGCAGCCAAGATGCCAGTGGGGAGAACATTCAGTACTTC.

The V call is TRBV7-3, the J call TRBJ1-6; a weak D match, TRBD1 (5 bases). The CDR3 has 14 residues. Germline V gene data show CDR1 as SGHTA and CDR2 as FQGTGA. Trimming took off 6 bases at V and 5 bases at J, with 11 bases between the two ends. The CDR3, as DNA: TGTGCCAGCAGTAGTCAACAGGATAATTCACCCCTCCACTTT. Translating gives CASSSQQDNSPLHF.

CDR3 protein: CASSGRRVAGNEQFF. CDR3 in DNA: TGTGCCAGCAGCGGTAGGCGGGTAGCGGGGAATGAGCAGTTCTTC. The chain links TRBV2 to TRBJ2-1; 8 bases are shared with TRBD2. The CDR3 runs to 15 residues. Germline lookup yields CDR1 SNHLY and CDR2 FYNNEI. Losses at the gene ends were 6 bases for V and 7 bases for J; bases not matched to a gene: 11.